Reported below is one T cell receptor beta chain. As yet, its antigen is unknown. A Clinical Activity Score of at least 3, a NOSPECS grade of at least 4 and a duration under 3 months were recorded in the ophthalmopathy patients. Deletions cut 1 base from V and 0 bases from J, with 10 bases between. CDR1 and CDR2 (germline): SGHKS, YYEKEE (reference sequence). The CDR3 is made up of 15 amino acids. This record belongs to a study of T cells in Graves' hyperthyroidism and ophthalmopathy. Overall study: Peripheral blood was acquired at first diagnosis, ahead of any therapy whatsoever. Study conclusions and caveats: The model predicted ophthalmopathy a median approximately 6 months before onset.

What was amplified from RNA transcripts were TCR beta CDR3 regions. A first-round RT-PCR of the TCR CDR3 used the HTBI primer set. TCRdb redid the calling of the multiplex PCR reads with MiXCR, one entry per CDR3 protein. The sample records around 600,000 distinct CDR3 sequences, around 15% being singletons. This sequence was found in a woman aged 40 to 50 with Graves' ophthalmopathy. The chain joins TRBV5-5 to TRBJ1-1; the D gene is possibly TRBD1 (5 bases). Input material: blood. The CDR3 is CASSLKGAMNTEAFF. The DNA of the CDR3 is TGTGCCAGCAGCTTGAAAGGGGCTATGAACACTGAAGCTTTCTTT.